The rows below give T cell receptor beta chains drawn from one sample of a study of CD8+ T cells in alopecia areata. The method was immunoSEQ multiplex PCR; TCRdb's version includes in-frame clones alone and lacks a portion of them. The repertoire holds some 130,000 clones, 50% to 60% seen once, with 4.5% in the top ten. This specimen was CD4+ T cells sorted from blood, taken at week 0. These TCRs come from a human donor with alopecia areata. Each CDR3 is given with its conserved first and last residue. Fields, in order: J gene, D gene, V gene, clone size, CDR3 protein, CDR3 DNA. The D gene is left open where the match is weak. Not every row has a clone size; where given, it reads once, few, many or a size class.

TRBJ2-2	.	TRBV2	.	CASRGNSNTGELFF	TGTGCCAGCAGGGGGAACAGTAACACCGGGGAGCTGTTTTTT
TRBJ2-7	.	TRBV7-2	few	CASTSSYEQYF	TGTGCCAGCACCAGCTCCTACGAGCAGTACTTC
TRBJ2-1	.	TRBV5-6	.	CASSHRLLSSYNEQFF	TGTGCCAGCAGCCACAGGCTCCTTAGCTCCTACAATGAGCAGTTCTTC
TRBJ2-5	.	TRBV7-3	.	CASSLSLMRGPPYQETQYF	TGTGCCAGCAGCTTGAGTTTGATGCGGGGGCCCCCGTACCAAGAGACCCAGTACTTC
TRBJ2-5	.	TRBV2	.	CASLPLFDSTRETQYF	TGTGCCAGCCTCCCACTCTTTGACTCCACGCGAGAGACCCAGTACTTC
TRBJ1-5	.	TRBV4-1	.	CASSLDGGTQPQHF	TGCGCCAGCAGCCTTGACGGAGGGACTCAGCCCCAGCATTTT
TRBJ2-7	.	TRBV5-1	.	CASSQKDGPYEQYF	TGCGCCAGCAGCCAAAAGGACGGCCCCTACGAGCAGTACTTC
TRBJ2-3	.	TRBV7-2	.	CASSLRWQTTDTQYF	TGTGCCAGCAGCTTACGGTGGCAGACCACAGATACGCAGTATTTT
TRBJ1-2	.	TRBV18	few	CASSPDLERGGYTF	TGTGCCAGCTCACCGGATTTGGAGAGGGGTGGCTACACCTTC
TRBJ2-1	.	TRBV4-3	.	CASSLEPYNEQFF	TGCGCCAGCAGCCTGGAGCCCTACAATGAGCAGTTCTTC
TRBJ2-3	.	TRBV19	.	CASSIGRADTQYF	TGTGCCAGTAGTATCGGCAGGGCCGATACGCAGTATTTT
TRBJ1-2	.	TRBV4-1	.	CASSQDQVGRFYRSGANYGYTF	TGCGCCAGCAGCCAAGATCAAGTAGGCAGATTCTACAGGTCGGGAGCTAACTATGGCTACACCTTC
TRBJ1-3	TRBD1	TRBV5-1	.	CASSHGTGQGPSGNTIYF	TGCGCCAGCAGCCACGGGACAGGGCAGGGACCCTCTGGAAACACCATATATTTT
TRBJ2-5	TRBD2	TRBV18	.	CASSPDTSGTQETQYF	TGTGCCAGCTCACCGGACACTAGCGGGACACAAGAGACCCAGTACTTC
TRBJ2-7	TRBD2	TRBV5-1	.	CASSSMPSGGSSYEQYF	TGCGCCAGCAGCTCCATGCCTAGCGGGGGCAGCTCCTACGAGCAGTACTTC
TRBJ2-2	.	TRBV5-1	.	CASSLGVTGELFF	TGCGCCAGCAGCTTGGGCGTGACCGGGGAGCTGTTTTTT
TRBJ2-5	.	TRBV5-1	few	CASSLNTEQETQYF	TGCGCCAGCAGCTTGAATACAGAGCAAGAGACCCAGTACTTC
TRBJ2-3	.	TRBV5-1	.	CASSPTSTDTQYF	TGCGCCAGCAGCCCCACTAGCACAGATACGCAGTATTTT
TRBJ2-3	.	TRBV5-6	.	CASNPRVGPPTDTQYF	TGTGCCAGCAATCCTCGAGTGGGGCCCCCCACAGATACGCAGTATTTT
TRBJ2-1	.	TRBV7-3	.	CASSSLGSDEQFF	TGTGCCAGCAGCTCCCTCGGGAGTGATGAGCAGTTCTTC
TRBJ1-2	TRBD1	TRBV5-4	.	CASSRRDRVYGYTF	TGTGCCAGCAGCCGGAGAGACAGGGTCTATGGCTACACCTTC
TRBJ2-1	.	TRBV5-1	.	CASSLRGSYNEQFF	TGCGCCAGCAGCTTGAGGGGGTCCTACAATGAGCAGTTCTTC
TRBJ2-1	TRBD2	TRBV28	.	CASSKSGRGVYNEQFF	TGTGCCAGCAGCAAGAGCGGGAGGGGAGTCTACAATGAGCAGTTCTTC
TRBJ1-2	TRBD1	TRBV29-1	.	CSVGDRVAAGYAF	TGCAGCGTTGGGGACAGGGTGGCAGCGGGCTACGCCTTC
TRBJ2-5	.	TRBV7-9	.	CASSAEGETQYF	TGTGCCAGCAGCGCGGAGGGAGAGACCCAGTACTTC
TRBJ1-5	.	TRBV7-2	few	CASSLSRPAGLQHF	TGTGCCAGCAGCCTGTCCCGGCCCGCGGGTCTCCAGCATTTT
TRBJ2-5	.	TRBV27	.	CASSLWQEETQYF	TGTGCCAGCAGTTTATGGCAAGAAGAGACCCAGTACTTC
TRBJ1-6	.	TRBV6-5	few	CASSYISSPLHF	TGTGCCAGCAGTTACATAAGTTCACCCCTCCACTTT
TRBJ2-3	.	TRBV7-6	.	CASSLGVFADTQYF	TGTGCCAGCAGCTTAGGGGTTTTTGCAGATACGCAGTATTTT
TRBJ2-7	TRBD2	TRBV7-2	few	CASSFSGSGRGEQYF	TGTGCCAGCAGCTTTAGTGGTAGCGGGAGAGGCGAGCAGTACTTC